Listed here are 2 T cell receptor beta chains from one sample, sequenced in a study of control samples from healthy donors and cancer patients. Method: immunoSEQ multiplex PCR; TCRdb's copy keeps in-frame clones and lacks some. Of some 120,000 clones detected, roughly 90% appear once; the ten largest clones hold 3.2%. Source material: blood. The receptors were sampled from a man aged 45-60 years in good health.

V is TRBV18 and J is TRBJ2-2, with D maybe TRBD2 (5 bases). V lost 3 bases to trimming and J lost 3 bases, with 8 bases between them. The length of the CDR3 is 14 residues. Per the germline V gene, CDR1 is KGHSH and CDR2 is LQKENI. The CDR3 DNA follows: TGTGCCAGCTCACCGGGAGACTACACCGGGGAGCTGTTTTTT. This translates into CASSPGDYTGELFF.

The rearrangement links TRBV5-4 to TRBJ2-2; 13 nucleotides align to TRBD2. V dropped 6 bases and J dropped 5; count of bases not matched to a gene: 13. The germline CDR1 and CDR2 sequences are SGHNT and YYREEE (reference sequence). The CDR3 is made up of 18 amino acids. CDR3 in amino acids: CASTRGTSGARGTGELFF. As DNA, the CDR3 is TGTGCCAGCACCCGCGGGACTAGCGGGGCCCGAGGGACCGGGGAGCTGTTTTTT. The entire variable domain, with the rest obtained from reference TRBV5-4 and TRBJ2-2, is as follows: ETGVTQSPTHLIKTRGQQVTLRCSSQSGHNTVSWYQQALGQGPQFIFQYYREEENGRGNFPPRFSGLQFPNYSSELNVNALELDDSALYLCASTRGTSGARGTGELFFGEGSRLTVL.